These 21 T cell receptor beta chains originate from one sample sequenced in a study of blood T cell repertoires in COVID-19. The table came from immunoSEQ multiplex PCR; TCRdb's copy has only in-frame clones and leaves some out. The table includes about 210,000 clones, roughly nine tenths detected once. The sample consisted of peripheral blood. These receptor sequences come from a man in his thirties or forties with acute or convalescent COVID-19.

The chain couples TRBV3-1 (or the pseudogene TRBV3-2) to TRBJ1-4, with D uncertain. V was trimmed by 0 bases and J by 7 bases, leaving 6 bases between them. This CDR3 region has 13 residues. CDR1 and CDR2 (germline): LGHDT, YNNKEL (reference sequence). The CDR3 loop reads CASSQDFGEKLFF. The CDR3 DNA sequence: TGTGCCAGCAGCCAAGATTTCGGTGAAAAACTGTTTTTT.

This clone was seen a single time. The V and J genes are TRBV19 and TRBJ1-4; D unclear. The CDR3 covers 14 residues. Germline loops: CDR1 LNHDA, CDR2 SQIVND (reference sequence). V was pared by 2 bases and J by 4 bases, with 8 bases between. This CDR3 reads CASSILGGNEKLFF. The CDR3 nucleotides read TGTGCCAGTAGTATACTGGGAGGTAATGAAAAACTGTTTTTT.

The chain employs TRBV14 and TRBJ1-3, with no clear D. The CDR3 spans 15 residues. Germline V CDR1 and CDR2: SGHDN, FVKESK. Trimming removed 4 bases from V and 0 bases from J, with 10 bases in between. The DNA for the CDR3 is TGTGCCAGCAGCCTTTACGGGTTCTCTGGAAACACCATATATTTT. Translation: CASSLYGFSGNTIYF.

The chain recombines TRBV11-2 with TRBJ2-7, with 10 bases identical to TRBD2. Germline V gene lookup returns CDR1 SGHAT and CDR2 FQNNGV. The CDR3 is 17 residues long. After removal of 2 bases from V and 2 bases from J, the junction contained 9 bases not matched to a gene. Here the CDR3 DNA reads TGTGCCAGCAGCTTAAGGCGGGGGACTAGCGACGCCTACGAGCAGTACTTC. Encoded protein: CASSLRRGTSDAYEQYF. Full variable domain (rest looked up from reference TRBV11-2 and TRBJ2-7): EAGVAQSPRYKIIEKRQSVAFWCNPISGHATLYWYQQILGQGPKLLIQFQNNGVVDDSQLPKDRFSAERLKGVDSTLKIQPAKLEDSAVYLCASSLRRGTSDAYEQYFGPGTRLTVT.

This sequence joins TRBV18 and TRBJ2-5, with 10 nucleotides matching TRBD1. CDR1 and CDR2 (germline): KGHSH, LQKENI. CDR3 length equals 15 residues. Trimming cost V 3 bases and J 4 bases; bases outside gene matches: 5. CDR3 nucleotides: TGTGCCAGCTCACCTCAGGGACAGGGGCGAGAGACCCAGTACTTC. This sequence encodes CASSPQGQGRETQYF.

The V call is TRBV10-1, the J call TRBJ1-1, with D tentatively TRBD1 (5 bases). The germline gives CDR1 WNHNN, CDR2 SYGVQD (reference sequence). The V gene lost 7 bases and the J gene lost 1 base, with 13 bases spanning the gap. The CDR3 is 14 amino acids. The DNA for the CDR3 is TGCGCCAGCACCTCGGGGGTTGGGAACACTGAAGCTTTCTTT. Translated, it gives CASTSGVGNTEAFF.

This chain connects TRBV5-6 to TRBJ1-4; D unclear. The CDR3 covers 15 residues. Germline V lookup: CDR1 SGHDT, CDR2 YYEEEE. V dropped 5 bases and J dropped 8 bases, with 19 bases sitting between them. The CDR3 sequence is CASRRAFSGGEKLFF. As DNA, the CDR3 is TGTGCCAGCAGGAGGGCATTTTCAGGAGGAGAAAAACTGTTTTTT.

The J gene is TRBJ2-4, the V gene TRBV28; 7 bases map to TRBD2. Looked up from germline, CDR1 is MDHEN and CDR2 is SYDVKM. The V and J ends lost 2 bases and 9 bases, in that order; junction bases with no gene match: 7. This CDR3 comprises 14 residues. CDR3 nucleotide sequence: TGTGCCAGCAGTTTACCCTCGGGACTACGCATTCAGTACTTC. It encodes CASSLPSGLRIQYF.

This chain joins TRBV4-2 and TRBJ2-3; maybe TRBD2 (5 bases). The V gene's germline CDR1 is LGHNA and CDR2 YNFKEQ. This CDR3 is built from 16 residues. The V and J ends lost 0 bases and 8 bases respectively, with 18 bases between them. In nucleotides, the CDR3 is TGTGCCAGCAGCCAAGAAACTCAAATGGTGGCGGGTACGCAGTATTTT. It yields the protein CASSQETQMVAGTQYF.

The chain combines TRBV14 with TRBJ1-6; maybe TRBD1 (5 bases). CDR1 is SGHDN and CDR2 is FVKESK in the germline V gene. The CDR3 has 15 residues. V was pared by 2 bases and J by 7 bases, with 12 bases between. The CDR3 reads CASSQSFGGNSPLHF. CDR3 in DNA: TGTGCCAGCAGCCAAAGTTTTGGGGGGAATTCACCCCTCCACTTT.

This clone came up once. The rearrangement links TRBV19 to TRBJ1-1; no definite D call. Deletions cut 1 base from V and 2 bases from J, with 11 bases between. The CDR3 sequence is 15 residues long. The germline V gene encodes CDR1 LNHDA and CDR2 SQIVND (reference sequence). As DNA, the CDR3 is TGTGCCAGTAGTATAGTAGCGGGTCTTAACACTGAAGCTTTCTTT. Its protein is CASSIVAGLNTEAFF.

V is TRBV28 and J is TRBJ2-4; 14 bases are shared with TRBD2. The CDR3 is 17 residues long. The trim removed 9 bases at V and 0 bases at J, leaving 7 bases unmatched. The germline V gene encodes CDR1 MDHEN and CDR2 SYDVKM. CDR3 nucleotide sequence: TGTGCCAGACGGACTAGCGGGGGGAGCTTAGCCAAAAACATTCAGTACTTC. Translated: CARRTSGGSLAKNIQYF.

The chain employs TRBV5-5 and TRBJ2-3; 7 bases agree with TRBD1. V dropped 2 bases and J dropped 3; count of bases not matched to a gene: 6. Germline assignment: CDR1 SGHKS and CDR2 YYEKEE (reference sequence). This CDR3 comprises 15 residues. CDR3 DNA sequence: TGTGCCAGCAGCTTCCGGGACAGAACAACAGATACGCAGTATTTT. The encoded protein is CASSFRDRTTDTQYF.

The V and J genes are TRBV6-5 and TRBJ2-1, with D perhaps TRBD1 (5 bases). The CDR3 totals 15 residues. Trimming took 6 bases from V and 6 from J, leaving 18 bases between them. Germline V gene data show CDR1 as MNHEY and CDR2 as SVGAGI. CDR3 DNA: TGTGCCAGCAGGCTGGGGCCAGCAGTCTTCAATGAGCAGTTCTTC. Encoded protein: CASRLGPAVFNEQFF.

This chain connects TRBV18 to TRBJ1-1; D ambiguous. There are 16 residues in the CDR3. V was clipped by 2 bases and J by 1 base, with 14 bases between them. Germline V gene sequence: CDR1 KGHSH, CDR2 LQKENI. The CDR3: CASSPSGSTGNTEAFF. The CDR3 region has the DNA TGTGCCAGCTCACCAAGCGGGTCCACGGGGAACACTGAAGCTTTCTTT. The full variable domain, in which reference TRBV18 and TRBJ1-1 provide the parts outside the CDR3, is NAGVMQNPRHLVRRRGQEARLRCSPMKGHSHVYWYRQLPEEGLKFMVYLQKENIIDESGMPKERFSAEFPKEGPSILRIQQVVRGDSAAYFCASSPSGSTGNTEAFFGQGTRLTVV.

The chain recombines TRBV3-1 (or the pseudogene TRBV3-2) with TRBJ2-3; D is undetermined. The germline V gene encodes CDR1 LGHDT and CDR2 YNNKEL (reference sequence). The germline V and J ends were trimmed by 1 base and 2 bases, with 10 bases remaining between them. This CDR3 spans 15 amino acids. DNA of the CDR3: TGTGCCAGCAGCCAAGGCGGTAGCCTCACAGATACGCAGTATTTT. As protein: CASSQGGSLTDTQYF.

This chain links TRBV6-4 with TRBJ1-5, with a possible D match to TRBD1 (5 bases). The ends were cut back, 5 bases at V and 1 base at J, with 21 bases in the middle. The CDR3 is made up of 18 amino acids. Looked up from germline, CDR1 is MRHNA and CDR2 is SNTAGT. The CDR3 spells CASSNHGGDWDSNQPQHF. CDR3 nucleotides: TGTGCCAGCAGTAACCACGGGGGAGATTGGGACAGCAATCAGCCCCAGCATTTT.

The CDR3 spells CASSPRGHRVDIQYF. In DNA, the CDR3 is TGTGCCAGCAGTCCCCGGGGACACCGAGTGGACATTCAGTACTTC. V gene TRBV6-5 combines with J gene TRBJ2-4; perhaps TRBD1 as D (6 bases). Trimming took 5 bases from V and 8 from J, leaving 19 bases between them. CDR1 is MNHEY, CDR2 SVGAGI, per germline. The CDR3 contains 15 residues.

This sequence joins TRBV5-4 and TRBJ2-5; 8 bases agree with TRBD2. Unmatched junction bases numbered 10, after V lost 4 bases and J lost 2 bases. The CDR3 spans 16 residues. Germline loops: CDR1 SGHNT, CDR2 YYREEE (reference sequence). The CDR3 region has the DNA TGTGCCAGCAGCCCAAGCCCACTAGCGGTTCAAGAGACCCAGTACTTC. It codes for CASSPSPLAVQETQYF.

The chain links TRBV6-2 or TRBV6-3 to TRBJ2-1; 7 bases align to TRBD1. This CDR3 region has 14 residues. Trimming took 2 bases from V and 5 from J; bases not matched to a gene: 3. Germline CDR1 MNHEY, CDR2 SVGEGT. The CDR3 loop reads CASSYGTANNEQFF. In nucleotides, the CDR3 is TGTGCCAGCAGTTACGGGACAGCCAACAATGAGCAGTTCTTC.

The rearrangement links TRBV5-1 to TRBJ2-1; 10 bases align to TRBD2. Germline assignment: CDR1 SGHRS and CDR2 YFSETQ. CDR3 length: 18 residues. After removal of 4 bases from V and 2 bases from J, the junction contained 12 bases not matched to a gene. The DNA for the CDR3 is TGCGCCAGCAGCGACCATTTAGCGGGGGGAGGGACCTACAATGAGCAGTTCTTC. It encodes CASSDHLAGGGTYNEQFF.